This T cell receptor beta chain was captured in a study of T-cell reconstitution after alpha-beta-depleted transplantation in children (dated by TCRdb to the mid-2010s). Study-level background: Using TCR repertoire profiling, the study quantitatively followed how T-cell immune reconstitution unfolded in children after TCRalphabeta/CD19-depleted allogeneic hematopoietic cell transplantation. Paper-wide results and their limitations: Over subsequent months, a decline in hyperexpanded clone frequencies was noted, and after one year, T-cell counts and TCRbeta diversity were mostly ascribed to newly produced T cells. The apparently early alphabetaT-cell count recovery about two months after transplant was reportedly dependent on only several hundred rapidly expanded clones derived from non-depleted graft cells. The high TCRbeta diversity at day 60 in some patients was ascribed to recipient T cells and intrathymic progenitors that had survived conditioning.

Receptor libraries were prepared by PCR. Sequenced on an Illumina HiSeq 2500. TCR library preparation used molecular barcoding, with unique molecular identifiers applied to normalize quantification of the TCRbeta repertoire. TCRdb's own reprocessing of the public reads used fastp at Q25 and MiXCR and kept productive beta chains. Each record represents a unique CDR3 protein, reported with the most common genes and DNA among its rows. The sample includes 130,000 to 150,000 distinct CDR3 sequences, with roughly 9% observed a single time. 15% to 20% of the sample goes to the ten largest clones. Trimming accounts for 5 bases at V and 3 bases at J, while the number of junction bases matched to no gene is 12. Taken from the germline V gene (reference sequence), the CDR1 and CDR2 loops are DFQATT and SNEGSKA. The CDR3 numbers 16 residues from cysteine through phenylalanine. Kept here is only the CDR3 DNA, which spans 48 bases and is read in frame from base 1.

This clonotype was seen at least ten times. Its specific antigen is unknown. No base qualities exist here, and no much larger clone lies one base off it. Per the publication, the treatment or condition label means: allogeneic hematopoietic cell transplantation with graft depleted of TCRalphabeta T cells and CD19 B cells. Transplant recipients were children who received TCRalphabeta/CD19-depleted allogeneic hematopoietic cell grafts. This material consisted of PBMCs, mostly from graft donor cells, taken 180 days after TCRalphabeta/CD19-depleted stem cell transplant. The origin of this receptor is a female patient aged 2-9 years who had a stem cell transplant for congenital amegakaryocytic thrombocytopenia, so the T cells may come from the graft donor. The rearrangement joined TRBV20-1 to TRBJ2-7; 11 central bases correspond to TRBD1. The CDR3 region reads CSASKPGTGGNYEQYF. The nucleotides read TGCAGTGCTTCCAAACCCGGGACAGGGGGGAACTACGAGCAGTACTTC.